These 32 T cell receptor beta chains originate from one sample sequenced in a study of T-cell memory formation after mild COVID-19. TCRdb called the 5' RACE reads again in MiXCR, with one record for every CDR3 protein. This sample carries some 300,000 distinct CDR3 sequences, 15% to 20% of them seen once, and the ten largest clones take 20% to 25%. The sample consisted of PBMCs or a T cell subset sorted from them (not recorded which). The receptor set was obtained from a man aged 18 to 35 who had mild COVID-19 (a few samples of this study predate the infection). Cell type and time point are not known.

This clonotype has more than one count but fewer than ten. The V call is TRBV12-3 or TRBV12-4, the J call TRBJ1-5, with D perhaps TRBD1 (5 bases). There are 13 residues in the CDR3. Trimming pared 5 bases from V and 7 bases from J, leaving 12 bases between. Written as DNA, the CDR3 is TGTGCCAGCAGTATTCACAGGTTCCAGCCCCAGCATTTT. Its protein is CASSIHRFQPQHF.

In this sample, this clonotype turned up a few times. The chain joins TRBV25-1 to TRBJ2-2; tentatively, D is TRBD2 (6 bases). Trimming removed 3 bases at V and 9 bases at J, with 11 bases between. The CDR3 is made up of 13 amino acids. Germline V gene sequence: CDR1 MGHDK, CDR2 SYGVNS. The CDR3 spells CASSEMEGRELFF. The CDR3 DNA follows: TGTGCCAGCAGTGAGATGGAGGGCCGGGAGCTGTTTTTT. The full variable domain, completed using reference TRBV25-1 and TRBJ2-2, is EADIYQTPRYLVIGTGKKITLECSQTMGHDKMYWYQQDPGMELHLIHYSYGVNSTEKGDLSSESTVSRIRTEHFPLTLESARPSHTSQYLCASSEMEGRELFFGEGSRLTVL.

The gene calls are TRBV7-2 and TRBJ1-5; D possibly corresponds to TRBD1 (5 bases). V was clipped by 5 bases and J by 11 bases, with 19 bases between them. CDR1 SGHTA and CDR2 FQGNSA come from the germline V gene. This CDR3 region has 14 residues. CDR3 residues: CASSEQALMGAQHF. The CDR3 DNA follows: TGTGCCAGCAGCGAACAGGCCCTTATGGGAGCCCAGCATTTT. Based on the CDR3 plus reference TRBV7-2 and TRBJ1-5, the full variable domain is GAGVSQSPSNKVTEKGKDVELRCDPISGHTALYWYRQSLGQGLEFLIYFQGNSAPDKSGLPSDRFSAERTGGSVSTLTIQRTQQEDSAVYLCASSEQALMGAQHFGDGTRLSIL.

The V call is TRBV12-3 or TRBV12-4, the J call TRBJ2-2; no definite D call. Trimming left V 7 bases short and J 7 bases short, with 13 bases between. This CDR3 has 13 residues. The CDR3 DNA reads TGTGCCAGCACCATCAAGGGTAGCGGGGAGCTGTTTTTT. Amino acid sequence: CASTIKGSGELFF.

The chain couples TRBV18 to TRBJ1-3; TRBD1 is a possible D gene (5 bases). CDR3 length equals 15 residues. Germline V gives CDR1 KGHSH, CDR2 LQKENI. V lost 4 bases and J lost 2, with 12 bases in between. Here the CDR3 reads CASSLHLGPGNTIYF. The CDR3 bases are TGTGCCAGCTCACTCCACCTGGGACCTGGAAACACCATATATTTT.

V gene TRBV28 combines with J gene TRBJ1-1; TRBD1 matches 7 bases. V trimming: 4 bases; J trimming: 0 bases; junction bases outside the gene matches: 20. Germline lookup yields CDR1 MDHEN and CDR2 SYDVKM. This CDR3 is 20 amino acids long. CDR3 DNA: TGTGCCAGCAGTTCGAAGACCGCAGGGGGAAAGGAGGAGATGAACACTGAAGCTTTCTTT. This codes for CASSSKTAGGKEEMNTEAFF. Full variable domain (rest looked up from reference TRBV28 and TRBJ1-1): DVKVTQSSRYLVKRTGEKVFLECVQDMDHENMFWYRQDPGLGLRLIYFSYDVKMKEKGDIPEGYSVSREKKERFSLILESASTNQTSMYLCASSSKTAGGKEEMNTEAFFGQGTRLTVV.

This clonotype turned up a few times. V gene TRBV20-1 combines with J gene TRBJ2-5, with 8 bases fitting TRBD1. CDR1 and CDR2 from the germline V gene are DFQATT and SNEGSKA (reference sequence). The CDR3 consists of 13 residues. V trimming: 4 bases; J trimming: 1 base; junction bases outside the gene matches: 2. The CDR3 loop reads CSATDRGQETQYF. CDR3 in DNA: TGCAGTGCTACTGACAGGGGCCAAGAGACCCAGTACTTC.

This clonotype was counted between two and nine times. This chain connects TRBV5-1 to TRBJ2-1, with D possibly TRBD2 on 6 matching bases. CDR3 length: 16 amino acids. CDR1 and CDR2 (germline): SGHRS, YFSETQ. Between the trimmed V and J ends, which lost 4 bases and 7 bases, there was a span of 21 bases. The chain's CDR3 is CASSPLFGGKWNEQFF. DNA for the CDR3: TGCGCCAGCAGCCCTCTTTTTGGCGGGAAATGGAATGAGCAGTTCTTC. The full variable domain, its missing parts supplied by reference TRBV5-1 and TRBJ2-1, is KAGVTQTPRYLIKTRGQQVTLSCSPISGHRSVSWYQQTPGQGLQFLFEYFSETQRNKGNFPGRFSGRQFSNSRSEMNVSTLELGDSALYLCASSPLFGGKWNEQFFGPGTRLTVL.

The sample holds many counts of this clonotype. The CDR3 sequence is CASTPPLAGNNEQFF. The CDR3 coding sequence is TGTGCCAGCACCCCCCCACTAGCGGGAAACAATGAGCAGTTCTTC. V usage is TRBV7-9 and J usage is TRBJ2-1, with 10 bases lining up with TRBD2. V was pared by 7 bases and J by 5 bases, with 8 bases of the junction left unmatched. Germline V gene sequence: CDR1 SEHNR, CDR2 FQNEAQ (reference sequence). The CDR3 has 15 residues.

The chain couples TRBV20-1 to TRBJ2-5; either TRBD1 or TRBD2 may fit D (6 bases each). Germline values: CDR1 DFQATT, CDR2 SNEGSKA (reference sequence). The CDR3 contains 13 residues. The V end lost 2 bases, the J end lost 1 base, and 8 bases lay between the germline ends. The CDR3 loop reads CSARRGAQETQYF. The CDR3 bases are TGCAGTGCTAGAAGGGGGGCCCAAGAGACCCAGTACTTC.

The gene calls are TRBV28 and TRBJ1-3, with D possibly TRBD1 on 5 matching bases. The V gene's germline CDR1 is MDHEN and CDR2 SYDVKM. The CDR3 is 16 residues long. The germline V and J ends were trimmed by 6 bases and 11 bases, with 26 bases remaining between them. CDR3 sequence: CASRLTGSLGGSAIYF. As DNA, the CDR3 is TGTGCCAGCAGACTGACCGGGAGCCTTGGGGGAAGCGCCATATATTTT.

CDR3 protein: CASSSPIPSTDTQYF. DNA for the CDR3: TGTGCCAGCAGCTCACCCATACCTAGCACAGATACGCAGTATTTT. V is TRBV21-1 and J is TRBJ2-3. TRBV21-1 is noted as a pseudogene. CDR3 size: 15 residues.

This clonotype was detected only a few times. This chain connects TRBV7-2 to TRBJ2-7; perhaps D is TRBD1 or TRBD2 (5 bases each). CDR1 and CDR2 (germline): SGHTA, FQGNSA. The CDR3 totals 14 residues. V lost 3 bases to trimming and J lost 2 bases, with 11 bases between them. The CDR3 DNA sequence: TGTGCCAGCAGCTTGGTCGGGGCGGCCTACGAGCAGTACTTC. This encodes CASSLVGAAYEQYF. Together with reference TRBV7-2 and TRBJ2-7, the CDR3 gives the full variable domain: GAGVSQSPSNKVTEKGKDVELRCDPISGHTALYWYRQSLGQGLEFLIYFQGNSAPDKSGLPSDRFSAERTGGSVSTLTIQRTQQEDSAVYLCASSLVGAAYEQYFGPGTRLTVT.

The CDR3 sequence: CASSLSARELFF. Here the CDR3 DNA reads TGTGCCAGCAGCTTGAGCGCCAGGGAGCTGTTTTTT. This chain links TRBV5-6 with TRBJ2-2, with no clear D. CDR3 size: 12 residues. CDR1 SGHDT and CDR2 YYEEEE come from the germline V gene. V lost 1 base to trimming and J lost 9 bases, with 7 bases between them.

This clonotype was found a few times. The rearrangement uses TRBV6-6 and TRBJ1-3, with a possible D match to TRBD1 (6 bases). Trimming cost V 7 bases and J 0 bases, with 10 bases left between them. CDR3 length: 14 amino acids. Germline CDR1 reads MNHNY; CDR2 reads SVGAGI (reference sequence). In nucleotides, the CDR3 is TGTGCCAGCACAGGGGACCTCTCTGGAAACACCATATATTTT. Its protein is CASTGDLSGNTIYF.

This clonotype has ten or more counts. This chain joins TRBV20-1 and TRBJ1-2; tentative D call: TRBD1 (5 bases). CDR1 and CDR2 from the germline V gene are DFQATT and SNEGSKA (reference sequence). The CDR3 covers 14 residues. V dropped 6 bases and J dropped 6 bases, with 20 bases sitting between them. The CDR3 DNA follows: TGCAGTGCAAAGGGAATACAGGCGTACGATGGCTACACCTTC. Translating gives CSAKGIQAYDGYTF.

This clonotype was seen a few times. The V gene is TRBV4-1, the J gene TRBJ1-2, with a tentative D call TRBD1 (6 bases). V was clipped by 6 bases and J by 5 bases, with 19 bases between them. The CDR3 has 15 residues. Per germline, CDR1 MGHRA and CDR2 YSYEKL. The CDR3 loop is CASSPRVGGGYGYTF. CDR3 bases: TGCGCCAGCAGTCCCAGGGTTGGGGGCGGATATGGCTACACCTTC.

This clonotype has a handful of counts. Here the CDR3 DNA reads TGTGCCAGCAGCTTAGCCTATAGCAATCAGCCCCAGCATTTT. Translation: CASSLAYSNQPQHF. The V gene is TRBV7-2, the J gene TRBJ1-5; D uncertain. This CDR3 is 14 amino acids long. Germline CDR1 is SGHTA and CDR2 is FQGNSA. V was clipped by 0 bases and J by 0 bases, with 3 bases between them.

The rearrangement joins TRBV4-2 to TRBJ1-2, with D hard to call. The germline V and J ends were trimmed by 0 bases and 7 bases, with 12 bases remaining between them. CDR3 length: 14 amino acids. Germline assignment: CDR1 LGHNA and CDR2 YNFKEQ. The CDR3 nucleotides are TGTGCCAGCAGCCAAGAGGGCGGGCCGTTTGGCTACACCTTC. Translated, it gives CASSQEGGPFGYTF.

The V call is TRBV29-1, the J call TRBJ2-2; 9 bases map to TRBD1. CDR1 SQVTM and CDR2 ANQGSEA come from the germline V gene. Trimming took 0 bases from V and 3 from J; bases not matched to a gene: 5. The CDR3 has 16 amino acids. CDR3 loop: CSVEDQTGGYTGELFF. The CDR3, as DNA: TGCAGCGTTGAAGATCAGACAGGGGGATACACCGGGGAGCTGTTTTTT.

This clonotype was counted at least ten times. J is TRBJ1-1 and V is TRBV7-9; D is unclear. The CDR3 covers 13 residues. Germline CDR1 SEHNR, CDR2 FQNEAQ (reference sequence). The ends were cut back, 1 base at V and 5 bases at J, with 8 bases in the middle. The CDR3 protein is CASSLDPGTEAFF. DNA for the CDR3: TGTGCCAGCAGCTTAGATCCTGGGACTGAAGCTTTCTTT.

CDR3 bases: TGCAGCGTTGACCCCCGACAGATTAACTATGGCTACACCTTC. It specifies CSVDPRQINYGYTF. The chain links TRBV29-1 to TRBJ1-2, with TRBD1 as a possible D gene (5 bases). Deletions cut 3 bases from V and 1 base from J, with 12 bases between. Germline V gives CDR1 SQVTM, CDR2 ANQGSEA. This CDR3 comprises 14 residues.

This chain uses TRBV4-3 with TRBJ2-1; D is unresolved. The CDR3 spans 13 residues. The germline V and J ends were trimmed by 2 bases and 10 bases, with 12 bases remaining between them. From germline, CDR1 is LGHNA and CDR2 YSLEER. The CDR3 nucleotides read TGCGCCAGCAGCCAACGGCAGGCTCAGGAGCAGTTCTTC. Its protein product is CASSQRQAQEQFF.

This clonotype was counted only a few times. The V and J genes are TRBV7-9 and TRBJ2-3, with 8 bases fitting TRBD1. This CDR3 comprises 12 residues. CDR1 and CDR2 (germline): SEHNR, FQNEAQ (reference sequence). V shed 5 bases, J shed 5 bases, and the junction held 0 bases outside the gene matches. The chain's CDR3 is CASSTGGDTQYF. The CDR3 DNA reads TGTGCCAGCAGCACAGGGGGAGATACGCAGTATTTT.

This clonotype was observed a handful of times. The V call is TRBV6-1, the J call TRBJ1-5, with TRBD1 as a possible D gene (6 bases). V was clipped by 1 base and J by 1 base, with 8 bases between them. The CDR3 has 15 residues. The germline V gene has CDR1 MNHNS and CDR2 SASEGT. The CDR3 coding sequence is TGTGCCAGCAGTGAAGAGGGGGGGAGCAATCAGCCCCAGCATTTT. Amino acids: CASSEEGGSNQPQHF.

This clonotype has only a few counts. The chain joins TRBV4-1 to TRBJ1-1; tentatively, D is TRBD1 (6 bases). With 8 bases removed from V and 0 bases from J, the gap between germline ends came to 19 bases. This CDR3 is 16 amino acids long. In germline, CDR1 is MGHRA, CDR2 YSYEKL. The CDR3 loop reads CASRPGGGFMNTEAFF. The CDR3, as DNA: TGCGCCAGCCGACCGGGGGGCGGCTTCATGAACACTGAAGCTTTCTTT.

The chain has TRBV23-1 and TRBJ2-7; D is uncertain. TRBV23-1 is identified as an open reading frame with a role that is uncertain. This CDR3 is built from 13 residues. With 4 bases removed from V and 4 bases from J, the gap between germline ends came to 11 bases. CDR3 nucleotide sequence: TGCGCCAGCAGTCTTTGGGCCTTTTACGAGCAGTACTTC. Its translation: CASSLWAFYEQYF.

The V and J genes are TRBV28 and TRBJ2-7; D is possibly TRBD1 (6 bases). V was shortened by 4 bases and J by 2 bases, with 18 bases between the two germline ends. CDR1 and CDR2 (germline): MDHEN, SYDVKM. This CDR3 contains 16 residues. The CDR3 bases are TGTGCCAGCAGTTCCACCCGACAGGAAAGGGCCTACGAGCAGTACTTC. It codes for CASSSTRQERAYEQYF.

The chain combines TRBV20-1 with TRBJ2-7, with D uncertain. The CDR3 contains 13 residues. Germline CDR1 is DFQATT and CDR2 is SNEGSKA (reference sequence). V lost 2 bases to trimming and J lost 3 bases, with 11 bases between them. CDR3 protein: CSARLQTRYEQYF. CDR3 DNA: TGCAGTGCTAGACTCCAGACGCGCTACGAGCAGTACTTC.

The genes are TRBV6-2 or TRBV6-3 and TRBJ2-1; 9 positions agree with TRBD2. CDR1 is MNHEY, CDR2 SVGEGT, per germline. This CDR3 comprises 16 residues. V gave up 1 base and J gave up 9 bases; unmatched junction bases: 10. CDR3 residues: CASSYFFSGGIGEQFF. The CDR3 DNA is TGTGCCAGCAGTTACTTCTTTAGCGGGGGTATCGGTGAGCAGTTCTTC.

This clonotype has only a few counts. J is TRBJ2-3 and V is TRBV11-2; maybe TRBD2 (6 bases). Trimming left V 6 bases short and J 0 bases short, with 13 bases between. The germline gives CDR1 SGHAT, CDR2 FQNNGV. The CDR3 is 15 amino acids. The chain's CDR3 is CASRAGTASTDTQYF. DNA for the CDR3: TGTGCCAGCAGAGCCGGGACTGCAAGCACAGATACGCAGTATTTT.

The rearrangement links TRBV4-1 to TRBJ2-3; tentative D call: TRBD2 (5 bases). V was pared by 2 bases and J by 2 bases, with 11 bases between. The CDR3 consists of 15 residues. Germline assignment: CDR1 MGHRA and CDR2 YSYEKL. The CDR3 here is CASSQLGVPTDTQYF. The CDR3 coding sequence is TGCGCCAGCAGCCAACTCGGGGTCCCCACAGATACGCAGTATTTT.